The 11 T cell receptor beta chains presented below share a single source sample, sequenced in a study of CD8 T cells in ankylosing spondylitis. MiXCR, run by TCRdb on the 5' RACE reads, gives a single entry per CDR3 protein. The sample lists 350,000 or so distinct CDR3 sequences; roughly 11% were seen once. The source material was blood, either unsorted or a sorted T cell fraction (not recorded which). The origin of the receptors is a female donor with ankylosing spondylitis or in good health (not recorded which).

This clonotype was counted many times. In nucleotides, the CDR3 is TGTGCCAGCAGACAGGCTAGCACCGGGGAGCTGTTTTTT. This encodes CASRQASTGELFF. The rearrangement joins TRBV7-8 to TRBJ2-2; tentative D call: TRBD1 (5 bases). CDR1 and CDR2 (germline): SGHVS, FQNEAQ. The V gene lost 6 bases and the J gene lost 4 bases, with 9 bases spanning the gap. The CDR3 contains 13 residues.

This clonotype appeared many times. The gene calls are TRBV15 and TRBJ1-3; tentative D call: TRBD1 (5 bases). The CDR3 runs 15 residues. CDR1 LNHNV and CDR2 YYDKDF come from the germline V gene (reference sequence). V was trimmed by 3 bases and J by 4 bases, leaving 13 bases between them. The CDR3 bases are TGTGCCACCAGCAGGGATCAGGGTGCCGGAAACACCATATATTTT. Its translation: CATSRDQGAGNTIYF. Drawing the rest from reference TRBV15 and TRBJ1-3, the complete variable domain is DAMVIQNPRYQVTQFGKPVTLSCSQTLNHNVMYWYQQKSSQAPKLLFHYYDKDFNNEADTPDNFQSRRPNTSFCFLDIRSPGLGDTAMYLCATSRDQGAGNTIYFGEGSWLTVV.

As to this clonotype: A read error is possible here, since a much larger clone lies one base away. This chain joins TRBV29-1 and TRBJ2-1, with a weak D call TRBD2 (5 bases). CDR1 SQVTM and CDR2 ANQGSEA come from the germline V gene. The CDR3 has 12 amino acids. The CDR3, as DNA: TGCAGCGCTGAAGTCGGGGTTCATGAGCAGTTCTTC. This gives the protein CSAEVGVHEQFF.

This clonotype was recorded many times. DNA of the CDR3: TGTGCCATCAGGCCGCTAGCGGGGGTCACAGATACGCAGTATTTT. Protein sequence: CAIRPLAGVTDTQYF. The gene calls are TRBV10-3 and TRBJ2-3; 10 bases fit TRBD2. With 6 bases clipped from V and 2 bases from J, the junction kept 5 bases outside the gene matches. This CDR3 comprises 15 residues. Germline CDR1 is ENHRY and CDR2 is SYGVKD.

This clonotype was counted many times. The chain combines TRBV12-3 or TRBV12-4 with TRBJ1-1, with TRBD1 as a possible D gene (5 bases). V lost 6 bases to trimming and J lost 0 bases, with 14 bases between them. The CDR3 sequence is 15 residues long. CDR3 nucleotides: TGTGCCAGCAGCGGGCGGGGCCTGTTGAACACTGAAGCTTTCTTT. Protein: CASSGRGLLNTEAFF.

The table lists this clonotype with many counts. The CDR3 DNA reads as TGCAGTGCTAGTGGGGGGACTAGCGGATCATACGAGCAGTACTTC. Translation gives CSASGGTSGSYEQYF. The V gene is TRBV20-1, the J gene TRBJ2-7, with 11 bases identical to TRBD2. V shed 3 bases, J shed 4 bases, and the junction held 8 bases outside the gene matches. The CDR3 sequence is 15 residues long. Germline CDR1 is DFQATT and CDR2 is SNEGSKA (reference sequence).

This clonotype was recorded at least ten times. This chain joins TRBV5-1 and TRBJ1-1; D is uncertain. V was clipped by 0 bases and J by 2 bases, with 5 bases between them. This CDR3 comprises 13 residues. CDR1 is SGHRS and CDR2 is YFSETQ in the germline V gene. The CDR3 DNA reads TGCGCCAGCAGCTTGGCCATAAACACTGAAGCTTTCTTT. Protein: CASSLAINTEAFF.

The rearrangement uses TRBV7-8 and TRBJ1-4, with 7 nucleotides matching TRBD1. The J segment lost 3 bases and the V segment lost 5 bases, leaving 6 bases of the junction unmatched. The length of the CDR3 is 15 residues. Germline values: CDR1 SGHVS, CDR2 FQNEAQ. The CDR3 is CASSPQGPPNEKLFF. The DNA of the CDR3 is TGTGCCAGCAGCCCACAGGGGCCCCCTAATGAAAAACTGTTTTTT.

The V gene is TRBV20-1, the J gene TRBJ2-4; 14 positions match TRBD2. Trimming removed 3 bases from V and 2 bases from J; junction bases left unmatched: 3. This CDR3 is built from 16 residues. CDR1 DFQATT and CDR2 SNEGSKA come from the germline V gene (reference sequence). This CDR3 is CSASGTSGRTKNIQYF. Here the CDR3 DNA reads TGCAGTGCTAGTGGGACTAGCGGGAGAACCAAAAACATTCAGTACTTC.

This clonotype has a count of ten or more. The chain combines TRBV20-1 with TRBJ2-1, with 11 bases fitting TRBD2. Germline CDR1 is DFQATT and CDR2 is SNEGSKA (reference sequence). This CDR3 spans 13 amino acids. Trimming cost V 7 bases and J 4 bases; bases outside gene matches: 3. This chain's CDR3 is CSGTSGRYNEQFF. CDR3 nucleotide sequence: TGCAGTGGGACTAGCGGGCGGTACAATGAGCAGTTCTTC.

This clonotype was found many times. The rearrangement links TRBV20-1 to TRBJ2-3; the match to TRBD1 covers 12 bases. Per the germline V gene, CDR1 is DFQATT and CDR2 is SNEGSKA (reference sequence). This CDR3 is 14 amino acids long. The junction had 3 bases not matched to a gene; V was cut back by 6 bases and J by 2 bases. CDR3 sequence (DNA): TGCAGTGCCGGGGACAGGGGGCTCACAGATACGCAGTATTTT. Its translation: CSAGDRGLTDTQYF.